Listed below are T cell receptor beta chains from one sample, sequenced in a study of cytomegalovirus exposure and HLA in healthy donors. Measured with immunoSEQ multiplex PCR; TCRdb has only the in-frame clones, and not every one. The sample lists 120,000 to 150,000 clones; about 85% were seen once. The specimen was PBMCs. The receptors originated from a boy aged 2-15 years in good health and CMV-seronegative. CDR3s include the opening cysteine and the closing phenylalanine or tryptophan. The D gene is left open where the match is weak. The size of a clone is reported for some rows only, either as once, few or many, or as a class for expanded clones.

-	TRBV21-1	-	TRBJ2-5	CASTKLQTRASDRETQYF	TGTGCCAGCACCAAACTCCAAACACGGGCTAGCGATCGGGAGACCCAGTACTTC
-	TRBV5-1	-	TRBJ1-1	CASGAGGDAEAFF	TGCGCCAGTGGGGCGGGGGGCGACGCTGAAGCTTTCTTT
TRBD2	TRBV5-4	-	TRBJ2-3	CASSLPAGGPDTQYF	TGTGCCAGCAGCTTGCCGGCGGGGGGGCCTGATACGCAGTATTTT
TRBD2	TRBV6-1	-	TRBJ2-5	CASSESSGGGETQYF	TGTGCCAGCAGTGAATCTAGCGGGGGCGGGGAGACCCAGTACTTC
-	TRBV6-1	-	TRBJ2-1	CASSVSAGNNNEQFF	TGTGCCAGCAGTGTCAGTGCAGGAAACAATAATGAGCAGTTCTTC
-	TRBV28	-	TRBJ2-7	CASKPPGSSYEQYF	TGTGCCAGCAAACCCCCAGGGTCGTCCTACGAGCAGTACTTC
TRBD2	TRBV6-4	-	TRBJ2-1	CASSDSAGGTVNEQFF	TGTGCCAGCAGTGACTCGGCGGGAGGCACGGTCAATGAGCAGTTCTTC
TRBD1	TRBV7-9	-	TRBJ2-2	CASSLPTGVDTGELFF	TGTGCCAGCAGCCTCCCGACAGGGGTGGACACCGGGGAGCTGTTTTTT
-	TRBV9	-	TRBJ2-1	CASSVGAQGYNEQFF	TGTGCCAGCAGCGTAGGGGCCCAGGGCTACAATGAGCAGTTCTTC
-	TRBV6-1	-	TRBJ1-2	CASSESSQARHGYTF	TGTGCCAGCAGTGAAAGCTCGCAGGCCAGGCATGGCTACACCTTC
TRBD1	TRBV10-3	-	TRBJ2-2	CATSDRGDTGELFF	TGTGCCACCTCCGACAGGGGAGACACCGGGGAGCTGTTTTTT
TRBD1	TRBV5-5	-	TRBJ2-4	CASRTIPGGIDIQYF	TGTGCCAGCAGGACGATACCAGGGGGAATAGACATTCAGTACTTC
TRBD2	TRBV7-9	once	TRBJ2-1	CASSSTGTSLYGEQFF	TGTGCCAGCAGTTCCACGGGGACTAGTTTGTATGGTGAGCAGTTCTTC
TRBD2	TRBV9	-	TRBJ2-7	CASSVGTRREEQYF	TGTGCCAGCAGCGTAGGGACTAGGCGGGAAGAGCAGTACTTC
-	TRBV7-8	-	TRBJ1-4	CASSFYGGFRTNEKLFF	TGTGCCAGCAGCTTTTATGGAGGTTTTAGAACTAATGAAAAACTGTTTTTT
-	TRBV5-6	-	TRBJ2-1	CASSRPGLADNEQFF	TGTGCCAGCAGCCGCCCGGGACTGGCGGACAATGAGCAGTTCTTC
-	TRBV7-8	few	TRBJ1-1	CASSWSTAGLRRNTEAFF	TGTGCCAGCAGCTGGAGTACCGCGGGGCTGCGGCGGAACACTGAAGCTTTCTTT
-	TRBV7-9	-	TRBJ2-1	CASSHGLYLGDEQFF	TGTGCCAGCAGCCACGGACTATACCTTGGCGATGAGCAGTTCTTC
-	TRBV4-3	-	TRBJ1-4	CASSQDLTGRDEKLFF	TGCGCCAGCAGCCAAGATTTAACAGGGAGGGATGAAAAACTGTTTTTT
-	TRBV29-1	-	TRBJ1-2	CSVEDRLQLGYGYTF	TGCAGCGTTGAAGATCGACTCCAGCTTGGCTATGGCTACACCTTC
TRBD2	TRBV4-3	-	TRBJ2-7	CASSQDTSGPSYEQYF	TGCGCCAGCAGCCAAGATACTAGCGGGCCATCCTACGAGCAGTACTTC
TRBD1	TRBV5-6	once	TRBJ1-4	CASSRGRTGWFF	TGTGCCAGCAGCCGGGGACGGACAGGGTGGTTTTTT
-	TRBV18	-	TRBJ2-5	CASSPPSVVQETQYF	TGTGCCAGCTCACCCCCCTCCGTTGTACAAGAGACCCAGTACTTC
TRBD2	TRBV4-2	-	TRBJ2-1	CASSQGTSGESSYNEQFF	TGTGCCAGCAGCCAGGGGACTAGCGGGGAGAGCTCCTACAATGAGCAGTTCTTC
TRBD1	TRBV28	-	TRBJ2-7	CASSSWTGGSYEQYF	TGTGCCAGCAGTTCCTGGACAGGGGGCTCCTACGAGCAGTACTTC
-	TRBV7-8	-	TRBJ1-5	CVSSSYTGSRQPQHF	TGTGTCAGCAGCTCCTACACAGGGTCCCGTCAGCCCCAGCATTTT
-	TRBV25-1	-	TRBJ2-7	CASSSGTVYEQYF	TGTGCCAGCAGCAGCGGCACTGTCTACGAGCAGTACTTC
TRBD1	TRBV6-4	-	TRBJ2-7	CASRPWDRGPEQYF	TGTGCCAGCAGACCCTGGGACAGGGGGCCCGAGCAGTACTTC
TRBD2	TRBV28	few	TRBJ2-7	CASSSPWALNGGEQYF	TGTGCCAGCAGTTCCCCTTGGGCGCTGAACGGGGGGGAGCAGTACTTC
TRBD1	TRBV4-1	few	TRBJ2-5	CASSQPKDRGLETQYF	TGCGCCAGCAGCCAACCTAAGGACAGGGGGCTAGAGACCCAGTACTTC
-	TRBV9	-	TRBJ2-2	CASSVEPGGSSGELFF	TGTGCCAGCAGCGTAGAACCCGGAGGTAGTTCCGGGGAGCTGTTTTTT
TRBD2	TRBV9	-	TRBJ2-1	CASSKTRGGLAVGWASYNEQFF	TGTGCCAGCAGCAAAACGCGAGGGGGACTAGCGGTCGGTTGGGCCTCCTACAATGAGCAGTTCTTC
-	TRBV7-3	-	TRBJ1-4	CASSSYGRATNEKLFF	TGTGCCAGCAGCTCGTATGGTCGGGCAACTAATGAAAAACTGTTTTTT
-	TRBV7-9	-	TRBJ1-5	CASSSQSPRGRGSNQPQHF	TGTGCCAGCAGCTCCCAATCCCCCCGGGGTCGAGGTAGCAATCAGCCCCAGCATTTT
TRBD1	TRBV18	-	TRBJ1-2	CASSPTGTGDYGYTF	TGTGCCAGCTCACCGACCGGGACAGGGGACTATGGCTACACCTTC
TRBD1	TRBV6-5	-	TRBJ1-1	CASSYFGQENTEAFF	TGTGCCAGCAGTTACTTTGGACAGGAGAACACTGAAGCTTTCTTT
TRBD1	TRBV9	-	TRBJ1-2	CASSESGTGTGYTF	TGTGCCAGCAGCGAAAGTGGGACAGGTACTGGCTACACCTTC
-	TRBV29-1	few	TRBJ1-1	CSVDAGQNTEAFF	TGCAGCGTTGACGCTGGGCAGAACACTGAAGCTTTCTTT
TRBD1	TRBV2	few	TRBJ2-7	CATGAGTGPTKQYF	TGTGCCACCGGGGCGGGGACAGGTCCTACGAAGCAGTACTTC